The 3 T cell receptor beta chains below were found in one sample sequenced in a study of control samples from healthy donors and cancer patients. Sequencing used immunoSEQ multiplex PCR; TCRdb keeps in-frame clones, though not all of them. The sample includes over 15,000 clones, roughly nine tenths seen only once; the top ten take approximately 30%. The sequencing input was PBMCs. Receptor source: a man aged 55-75 years with head and neck cancer.

J is TRBJ1-3 and V is TRBV6-2 or TRBV6-3; 11 bases map to TRBD1. CDR3 size: 19 residues. Trimming cost V 4 bases and J 0 bases; bases outside gene matches: 11. Germline V gene sequence: CDR1 MNHEY, CDR2 SVGEGT. The CDR3: CASSFRTGGNLLSGNTIYF. CDR3 DNA sequence: TGTGCCAGCAGTTTTCGGACAGGGGGCAACCTCCTCTCTGGAAACACCATATATTTT.

The gene calls are TRBV2 and TRBJ2-7, with TRBD2 identical over 7 bases. J was trimmed by 2 bases and V by 8 bases; bases with no gene match: 9. CDR3 size: 14 residues. Germline values: CDR1 SNHLY, CDR2 FYNNEI. The CDR3 protein is CASLRAGVPYEQYF. The CDR3 region has the DNA TGTGCCAGCCTCCGGGCGGGGGTGCCCTACGAGCAGTACTTC.

The chain carries TRBV15 and TRBJ1-4; the D gene is possibly TRBD1 (6 bases). Germline loops: CDR1 LNHNV, CDR2 YYDKDF (reference sequence). The germline V and J ends were trimmed by 2 bases and 7 bases, with 11 bases remaining between them. The length of the CDR3 is 14 residues. CDR3 coding DNA: TGTGCCACCAGCAGACACAGGGAAGGTGAAAAACTGTTTTTT. Amino acids: CATSRHREGEKLFF. Full variable domain (outside the CDR3, taken from reference TRBV15 and TRBJ1-4): DAMVIQNPRYQVTQFGKPVTLSCSQTLNHNVMYWYQQKSSQAPKLLFHYYDKDFNNEADTPDNFQSRRPNTSFCFLDIRSPGLGDTAMYLCATSRHREGEKLFFGSGTQLSVL.